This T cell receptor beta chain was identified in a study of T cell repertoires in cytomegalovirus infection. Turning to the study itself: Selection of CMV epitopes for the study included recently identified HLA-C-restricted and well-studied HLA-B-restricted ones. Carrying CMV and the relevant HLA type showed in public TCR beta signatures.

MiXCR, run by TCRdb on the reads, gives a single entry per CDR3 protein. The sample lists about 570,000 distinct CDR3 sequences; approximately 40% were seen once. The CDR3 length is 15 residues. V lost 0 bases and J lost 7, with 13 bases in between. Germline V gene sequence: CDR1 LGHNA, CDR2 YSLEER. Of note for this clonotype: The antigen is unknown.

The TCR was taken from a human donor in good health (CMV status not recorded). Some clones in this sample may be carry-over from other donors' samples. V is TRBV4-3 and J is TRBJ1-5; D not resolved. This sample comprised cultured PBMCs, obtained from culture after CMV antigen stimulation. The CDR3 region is CASSQDAGGGQPQHF. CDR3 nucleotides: TGCGCCAGCAGCCAAGATGCGGGAGGAGGACAGCCCCAGCATTTT.